The source of this T cell receptor beta chain is a study of monozygotic twins with inflammatory bowel disease. General study findings and limits: The results supported no single strong signal or clonotype associated with IBD. Heterogeneous immunosuppressive treatment regimens may have introduced variability into patient repertoires. The analysis did not separate different T cell subtypes. IBD patients share fewer clonotypes with other people than healthy twins do, especially with disease activity.

The germline V gene encodes CDR1 DFQATT and CDR2 SNEGSKA (reference sequence). The CDR3 sequence is 16 residues long. After re-calling the 5' RACE reads, TCRdb lists one entry per CDR3 protein, DNA absent. Recorded here are nearly 450,000 distinct CDR3 sequences; the top ten clones represent about 2.2%. As concerns this clonotype: The antigen is not known.

This clonotype originated in a human donor with ulcerative colitis or Crohn's disease, or a healthy co-twin of an affected twin (not recorded which). The V and J genes are TRBV20-1 and TRBJ1-2. The sample taken for sequencing was blood. The CDR3 is CSARDIRPGVHYGYTF.